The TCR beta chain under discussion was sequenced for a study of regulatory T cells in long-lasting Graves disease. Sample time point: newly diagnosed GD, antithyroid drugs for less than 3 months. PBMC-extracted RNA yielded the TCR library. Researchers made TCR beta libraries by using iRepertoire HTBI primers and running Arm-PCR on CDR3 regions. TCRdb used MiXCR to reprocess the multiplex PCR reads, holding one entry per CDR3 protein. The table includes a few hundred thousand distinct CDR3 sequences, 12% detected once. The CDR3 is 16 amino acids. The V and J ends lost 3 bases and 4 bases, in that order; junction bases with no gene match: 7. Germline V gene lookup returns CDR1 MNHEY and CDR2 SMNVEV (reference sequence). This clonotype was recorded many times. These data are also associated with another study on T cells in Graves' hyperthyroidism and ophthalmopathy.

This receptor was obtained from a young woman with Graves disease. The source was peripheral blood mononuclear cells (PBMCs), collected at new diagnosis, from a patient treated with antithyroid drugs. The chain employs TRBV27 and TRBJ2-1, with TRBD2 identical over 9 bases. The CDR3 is CASSFLGGRGYNEQFF. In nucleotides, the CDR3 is TGTGCCAGCAGTTTCCTCGGCGGGAGGGGATACAATGAGCAGTTCTTC.